This T cell receptor beta chain appears in the sequencing data of a study of cytomegalovirus exposure and HLA in healthy donors. Broader study findings: Cytomegalovirus-associated TCR beta chains were listed, numbering approximately 150.

Germline assignment: CDR1 MNHNS and CDR2 SASEGT. CDR3 length: 11 amino acids. Regarding this clone: What it binds is not known.

The PCR ran on 60 Vbeta and 13 Jbeta primers. TCRdb's copy holds only in-frame clones and misses some; the assay was immunoSEQ multiplex PCR. The repertoire table contains over 70,000 clones. The sequence was obtained from a woman in her 40s in good health and CMV-seropositive. Sequenced sample: PBMCs. The gene calls are TRBV6-1 and TRBJ2-5; D gene ambiguous. The DNA end lines up better with TRBJ2-7; the J call may be wrong. The CDR3 protein is CASSEAGEQYF. The CDR3 DNA reads as TGTGCCAGCAGTGAAGCGGGCGAGCAGTACTTC.